This T cell receptor (beta chain) was identified in a study of T cells after yellow fever vaccination. Study-wide findings and caveats: Repertoires sorted by FACS could include abundant clonotypes that are contaminants from the bulk population. The booster saw the reappearance of most primary-vaccination clones (around 96% CD4, around 90% CD8).

About this clonotype itself: Its antigen is not identified.

Production of TCR cDNA was by 5'RACE template switching, which also added a universal primer site and UMIs. MiXCR, applied by TCRdb to the 5' RACE reads, yields one record per CDR3 protein. The sample has roughly 520,000 distinct CDR3 sequences; 20% to 25% are singletons. The CDR3 loop spans 13 amino acids. V gave up 3 bases and J gave up 11 bases, with 16 bases separating them. This sequence originates from a man aged 18 to 30 who received the YFV17D yellow fever vaccine. Sequencing used PBMCs, obtained less than 25 days after the first yellow fever vaccination. The chain links TRBV12-3 or TRBV12-4 to TRBJ1-1; D may be TRBD1 (6 bases). The CDR3, as DNA: TGTGCCAGCAGTTTTCAGGGGCAAGGAGTGGCTTTCTTT. Translating gives CASSFQGQGVAFF.